This passage covers 17 T cell receptor beta chains from one sample sequenced in a study of blood T cell repertoires in COVID-19. The data were produced by immunoSEQ multiplex PCR, yet TCRdb's version contains in-frame clones alone and is incomplete. The repertoire consists of approximately 360,000 clones, with 70% to 90% occurring once and the leading ten covering around 2%. Material: PBMCs or T cells enriched from blood (not recorded which). Receptors were obtained from a man aged 35 to 55 in a cohort exposed to, infected with or recovered from COVID-19 (not recorded which).

This clone was seen a handful of times. The V and J genes are TRBV6-4 and TRBJ2-2; 7 nucleotides align to TRBD2. The CDR3 has 13 residues. Germline-derived CDR1 and CDR2 are MRHNA and SNTAGT. V lost 7 bases and J lost 3; bases outside the gene matches: 2. The CDR3 loop is CASTSGDTGELFF. For the CDR3, the DNA is TGTGCCAGCACTAGCGGAGACACCGGGGAGCTGTTTTTT.

Here the CDR3 reads CASSLEREQYF. For the CDR3, the DNA is TGTGCCAGCAGCTTAGAGCGAGAGCAGTACTTC. This sequence joins TRBV11-2 and TRBJ2-7; D remains ambiguous. Germline CDR1 reads SGHAT; CDR2 reads FQNNGV. This CDR3 region has 11 residues. Trimming shortened V by 0 bases and J by 7 bases, and 4 bases separated the two germline ends. Filled out from reference TRBV11-2 and TRBJ2-7, the complete variable domain reads EAGVAQSPRYKIIEKRQSVAFWCNPISGHATLYWYQQILGQGPKLLIQFQNNGVVDDSQLPKDRFSAERLKGVDSTLKIQPAKLEDSAVYLCASSLEREQYFGPGTRLTVT.

The rearrangement links TRBV25-1 to TRBJ2-3; 8 bases line up with TRBD2. Germline V gene sequence: CDR1 MGHDK, CDR2 SYGVNS. The CDR3 length is 15 residues. The V gene end was trimmed by 2 bases and the J gene end by 5 bases; junction bases not matched to a gene: 6. The CDR3 spells CASSESGRTGDTQYF. CDR3 nucleotides: TGTGCCAGCAGTGAAAGCGGGAGAACGGGAGATACGCAGTATTTT.

This rearrangement joins TRBV28 to TRBJ1-3; unclear D gene. Germline V gene sequence: CDR1 MDHEN, CDR2 SYDVKM. Trimming pared 3 bases from V and 0 bases from J, leaving 6 bases between. The CDR3 runs to 14 residues. The CDR3 loop reads CASSLKHSGNTIYF. The CDR3 nucleotides are TGTGCCAGCAGTTTGAAGCACTCTGGAAACACCATATATTTT.

The V call is TRBV3-1 (or the pseudogene TRBV3-2), the J call TRBJ1-4; D is ambiguous. This CDR3 comprises 16 residues. Per germline, CDR1 LGHDT and CDR2 YNNKEL (reference sequence). The V and J ends lost 1 base and 0 bases respectively, with 9 bases between them. CDR3 DNA sequence: TGTGCCAGCAGCCAAGTCTCCAGTACAACTAATGAAAAACTGTTTTTT. Translating gives CASSQVSSTTNEKLFF.

The gene calls are TRBV28 and TRBJ1-3; 10 bases map to TRBD1. The CDR3 loop spans 20 amino acids. Trimming removed 6 bases from V and 0 bases from J; junction bases left unmatched: 17. CDR1 is MDHEN and CDR2 is SYDVKM in the germline V gene. CDR3 in DNA: TGTGCCAGCAGAACCCAGACCGGGACAGGGGATTTTAGCTCTGGAAACACCATATATTTT. This codes for CASRTQTGTGDFSSGNTIYF.

The V and J genes are TRBV30 and TRBJ2-1; no definite D call. Looked up from germline, CDR1 is GTSNPN and CDR2 is SVGIG (reference sequence). This CDR3 region has 12 residues. V was clipped by 1 base and J by 5 bases, with 6 bases between them. The CDR3 spells CAWSAYNNEQFF. The DNA of the CDR3 is TGTGCCTGGAGTGCCTATAACAATGAGCAGTTCTTC.

The V gene is TRBV5-8, the J gene TRBJ2-7; the D gene is possibly TRBD2 (6 bases). This CDR3 has 15 residues. Trimming shortened V by 4 bases and J by 1 base, and 15 bases separated the two germline ends. Germline-derived CDR1 and CDR2 are SGHTS and YDEGEE. The CDR3 DNA reads as TGTGCCAGCAGCCGTTTAGCGGACTTATCCTACGAGCAGTACTTC. This codes for CASSRLADLSYEQYF.

In this sample, this clone turned up once. The chain combines TRBV5-6 with TRBJ1-1; the D is unclear. CDR3 length equals 14 residues. CDR1 is SGHDT and CDR2 is YYEEEE in the germline V gene. V shed 3 bases and J shed 2 bases, with 11 bases lying between them. Here the CDR3 DNA reads TGTGCCAGCAGCTCAACTCCGGGTAACACTGAAGCTTTCTTT. It codes for CASSSTPGNTEAFF. The complete variable domain, with remaining parts taken from reference TRBV5-6 and TRBJ1-1, reads DAGVTQSPTHLIKTRGQQVTLRCSPKSGHDTVSWYQQALGQGPQFIFQYYEEEERQRGNFPDRFSGHQFPNYSSELNVNALLLGDSALYLCASSSTPGNTEAFFGQGTRLTVV.

The V gene is TRBV6-1, the J gene TRBJ1-1; 7 nucleotides match TRBD1. The V segment lost 2 bases and the J segment 1 base; nucleotides outside the gene matches: 7. From germline, CDR1 is MNHNS and CDR2 SASEGT. The CDR3 is made up of 16 amino acids. CDR3 protein: CASSELPGQKNTEAFF. The CDR3 DNA follows: TGTGCCAGCAGTGAATTACCGGGACAGAAGAACACTGAAGCTTTCTTT.

The chain links TRBV11-3 to TRBJ2-7, with TRBD1 as a possible D gene (7 bases). Trimming took off 6 bases at V and 2 bases at J, with 20 bases between the two ends. The V gene's germline CDR1 is SGHNT and CDR2 YENEEA. This CDR3 spans 16 amino acids. Here the CDR3 reads CASSRGSDRATYEQYF. CDR3 DNA sequence: TGTGCCAGCAGTCGGGGGTCCGACAGGGCAACCTACGAGCAGTACTTC.

The chain is built from TRBV3-1 (or the pseudogene TRBV3-2) and TRBJ1-2; D is ambiguous. CDR3 size: 13 residues. Trimming stripped 1 base from V and 3 bases from J, with 6 bases between. CDR1 and CDR2 (germline): LGHDT, YNNKEL (reference sequence). The CDR3: CASSQVTDYGYTF. CDR3 DNA: TGTGCCAGCAGCCAAGTCACAGACTATGGCTACACCTTC.

DNA of the CDR3: TGTGCCATCTGTCCTAGCGGGTTCCACGAGCAGTACTTC. It specifies CAICPSGFHEQYF. The rearrangement links TRBV10-3 to TRBJ2-7; 8 nucleotides align to TRBD2. The J segment lost 5 bases and the V segment lost 8 bases, leaving 8 bases of the junction unmatched. Germline V gene lookup returns CDR1 ENHRY and CDR2 SYGVKD. This CDR3 region has 13 residues.

This clone was seen once. The rearrangement links TRBV7-3 to TRBJ2-1; 8 bases line up with TRBD2. The trim removed 5 bases at V and 3 bases at J, leaving 9 bases unmatched. The germline V gene has CDR1 SGHTA and CDR2 FQGTGA. The CDR3 is 16 amino acids. The CDR3 loop is CASSPKAGAGYNEQFF. The CDR3 DNA follows: TGTGCCAGCAGCCCTAAAGCGGGAGCGGGCTACAATGAGCAGTTCTTC.

The chain carries TRBV3-1 (or the pseudogene TRBV3-2) and TRBJ1-1; D perhaps matches TRBD1 (5 bases). This CDR3 comprises 12 residues. Germline CDR1 is LGHDT and CDR2 is YNNKEL (reference sequence). Trimming cost V 1 base and J 10 bases, with 10 bases left between them. Here the CDR3 DNA reads TGTGCCAGCAGCCAAGTCGCTGGGGCAGCTTTCTTT. Protein: CASSQVAGAAFF.

V and J are TRBV5-1 and TRBJ1-1; D remains unclear. Trimming shortened V by 0 bases and J by 4 bases, and 10 bases separated the two germline ends. This CDR3 is built from 14 residues. From germline, CDR1 is SGHRS and CDR2 YFSETQ. CDR3 amino acids: CASSLDPESTEAFF. As DNA, the CDR3 is TGCGCCAGCAGCTTGGACCCGGAGAGCACTGAAGCTTTCTTT.

This chain links TRBV27 with TRBJ2-5; 7 nucleotides agree with TRBD2. This CDR3 has 13 amino acids. J gave up 5 bases and V 6 bases, and 6 bases lay outside the gene matches. Germline loops: CDR1 MNHEY, CDR2 SMNVEV (reference sequence). The CDR3 loop is CASRQLASETQYF. The CDR3 DNA reads as TGTGCCAGCAGACAACTAGCGTCCGAGACCCAGTACTTC.